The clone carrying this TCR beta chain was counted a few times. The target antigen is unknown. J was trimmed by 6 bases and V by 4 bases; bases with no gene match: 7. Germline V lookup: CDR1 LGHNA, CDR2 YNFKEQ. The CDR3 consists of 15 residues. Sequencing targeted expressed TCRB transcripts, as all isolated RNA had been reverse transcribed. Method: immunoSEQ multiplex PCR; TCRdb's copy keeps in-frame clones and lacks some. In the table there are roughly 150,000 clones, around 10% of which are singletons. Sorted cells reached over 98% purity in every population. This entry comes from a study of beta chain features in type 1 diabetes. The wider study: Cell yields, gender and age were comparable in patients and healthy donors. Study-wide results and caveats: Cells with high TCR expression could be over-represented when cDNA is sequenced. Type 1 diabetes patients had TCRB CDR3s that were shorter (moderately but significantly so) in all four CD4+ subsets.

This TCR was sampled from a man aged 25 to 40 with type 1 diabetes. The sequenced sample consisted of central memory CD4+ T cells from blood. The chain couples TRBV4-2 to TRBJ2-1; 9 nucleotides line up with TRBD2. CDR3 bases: TGTGCCAGCAGCCCCATAGCGGGAGCCCCCAATGAGCAGTTCTTC. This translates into CASSPIAGAPNEQFF.